This passage covers 2 T cell receptor beta chains from one sample sequenced in a study of PD-L1 blockade in urothelial cancer. Measured with immunoSEQ multiplex PCR; TCRdb has only the in-frame clones, and not every one. The data contain 55,000 to 75,000 clones, about 81% of them singletons. Time point defined: pretreatment peripheral blood. Sequencing used PBMCs, obtained around atezolizumab (anti-PD-L1) treatment. These receptors all stem from a man between 70 and 80 years old with urothelial cancer.

In DNA, the CDR3 is TGTGCCAGCAGCTTAGGCCCAGCGGGGGGTTCTTATGGCTACACCTTC. It is translated as CASSLGPAGGSYGYTF. The rearrangement links TRBV7-2 to TRBJ1-2, with a possible D match to TRBD1 (5 bases). Trimming cost V 1 base and J 5 bases, with 17 bases left between them. This CDR3 is built from 16 residues. Germline-derived CDR1 and CDR2 are SGHTA and FQGNSA.

This clone was detected once. The rearrangement uses TRBV15 and TRBJ2-7; 9 bases match TRBD2. The CDR3 length is 16 residues. The V segment lost 3 bases and the J segment 6 bases; nucleotides outside the gene matches: 12. Looked up from germline, CDR1 is LNHNV and CDR2 is YYDKDF (reference sequence). CDR3 protein: CATSRGLAGTTVEQYF. As DNA, the CDR3 is TGTGCCACCAGCAGGGGTCTAGCGGGAACAACCGTCGAGCAGTACTTC.